The clone carrying this T cell receptor (beta chain) has just a few counts. Method: immunoSEQ multiplex PCR; TCRdb's copy keeps in-frame clones and lacks some. This table holds more than 150,000 clones, around 90% found once. Germline loops: CDR1 SGHKS, CDR2 YYEKEE (reference sequence). J gave up 0 bases and V 6 bases, and 5 bases lay outside the gene matches. The CDR3 extends over 15 amino acids. The sample is drawn from a study of control samples from healthy donors and cancer patients. The sequenced sample was blood. The TCR comes from a woman in her 30s in good health. The chain uses TRBV5-5 and TRBJ2-2, with 7 bases aligning to TRBD2. CDR3 coding DNA: TGTGCCAGCAAGAACAGCGGGACGAACACCGGGGAGCTGTTTTTT. This codes for CASKNSGTNTGELFF.